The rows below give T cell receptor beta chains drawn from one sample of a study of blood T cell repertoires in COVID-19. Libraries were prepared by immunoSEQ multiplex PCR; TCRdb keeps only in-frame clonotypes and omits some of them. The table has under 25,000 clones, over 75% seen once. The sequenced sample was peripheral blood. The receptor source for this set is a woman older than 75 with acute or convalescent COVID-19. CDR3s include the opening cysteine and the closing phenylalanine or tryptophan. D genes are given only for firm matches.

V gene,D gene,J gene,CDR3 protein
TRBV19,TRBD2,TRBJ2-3,CASSDGGLAGVVATLSTDTQYF
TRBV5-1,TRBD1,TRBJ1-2,CASSNPGTGEGYTF
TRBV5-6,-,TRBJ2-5,CASSLAAGKKTQYF
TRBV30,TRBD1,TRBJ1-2,CAWSKGQGPLNYGYTF
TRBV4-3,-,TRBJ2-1,CASSQDRTVYNEQFF
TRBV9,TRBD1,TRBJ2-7,CASSLTSTGTGSDEQYF
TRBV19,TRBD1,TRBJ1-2,CASKTGAYGYTF
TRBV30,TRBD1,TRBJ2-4,CAWSVGTGGVLIQYF
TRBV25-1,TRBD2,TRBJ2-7,CATLRAGGPGEQYF
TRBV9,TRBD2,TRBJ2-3,CASSPLTSGSTDTQYF
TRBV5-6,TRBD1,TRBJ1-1,CASSGRTGGDTEAFF
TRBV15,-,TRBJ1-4,CATSSGVANEKLFF
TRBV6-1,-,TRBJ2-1,CASSEGSEFNEQFF
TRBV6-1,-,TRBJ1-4,CASSEVSDMVGITNEKLFF
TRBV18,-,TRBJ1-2,CASSPMGGSEANYGYTF
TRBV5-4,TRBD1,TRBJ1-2,CASSLQGESYGYTF
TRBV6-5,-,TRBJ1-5,CATQAGSLSPQHF
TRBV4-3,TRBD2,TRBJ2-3,CASSRGSGGSTDTQYF
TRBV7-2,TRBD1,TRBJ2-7,CASSSPGQGNYEQYF